This T cell receptor beta chain stems from a study of cytomegalovirus exposure and HLA in healthy donors. Per germline, CDR1 SGHRS and CDR2 YFSETQ. V shed 0 bases and J shed 3 bases, with 12 bases lying between them. There are 15 residues in the CDR3. PCR used 60 Vbeta primers and 13 Jbeta primers. TCRdb's table, derived via immunoSEQ multiplex PCR, lists solely in-frame clones and lacks some. The repertoire holds about 150,000 clones, with more than 60% as singletons. General study results and limits: A prior analysis recorded that most TCR beta V segments were productive about 87% or about 30% of the time.

To note about this clone: Its cognate antigen is unknown.

The sequencing input was PBMCs. This clonotype was obtained from a woman between 35 and 50 years old in good health and CMV-seronegative. The V call is TRBV5-1, the J call TRBJ1-2; D is possibly TRBD1 (5 bases). The CDR3 nucleotides are TGCGCCAGCAGCTTGGGTGGAGGGGTAGACTATGGCTACACCTTC. Translating gives CASSLGGGVDYGYTF.